Described below is a single T cell receptor beta chain sequence and its context. What it binds is unknown. The sample is drawn from a study of early T cells in non-severe SARS-CoV-2 infection. About the study: Unsorted whole-blood RNA was sequenced in bulk, leaving chains unpaired.

Unique molecular identifiers were added to individual cDNA molecules. One entry per CDR3 protein results from TCRdb running MiXCR on the 5' RACE reads. The sample lists roughly 64,000 distinct CDR3 sequences, roughly 10% occurring once. Whole-study findings and limits: The VDJdb matching leaned toward anti-spike CD8 responses and overlooked private and CD4 specificities.

The germline gives CDR1 SEHNR, CDR2 FQNEAQ (reference sequence). V shed 5 bases, J shed 5 bases, and the junction held 7 bases outside the gene matches. This CDR3 region has 17 residues. J is TRBJ2-2 and V is TRBV7-9, with TRBD2 identical over 14 bases. The sample in question was whole blood, obtained at baseline. The receptor comes from an adult who was a healthcare worker with PCR-confirmed SARS-CoV-2 infection or an uninfected control (not recorded which). CDR3 sequence reads: CASSPRWTSGGTGELFF. The CDR3 DNA follows: TGTGCCAGCAGCCCCCGGTGGACTAGCGGGGGGACCGGGGAGCTGTTTTTT.